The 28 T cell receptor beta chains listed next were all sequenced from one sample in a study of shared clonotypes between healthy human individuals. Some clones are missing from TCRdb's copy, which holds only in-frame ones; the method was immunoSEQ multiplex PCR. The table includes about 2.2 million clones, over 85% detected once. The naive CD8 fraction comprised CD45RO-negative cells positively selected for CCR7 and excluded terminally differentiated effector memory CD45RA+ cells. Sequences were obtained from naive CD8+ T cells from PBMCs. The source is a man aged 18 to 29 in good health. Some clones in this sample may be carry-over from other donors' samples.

DNA of the CDR3: TGTGCCAGCAGGGACAGCTTAGGGGGGATGAACACTGAAGCTTTCTTT. Translating gives CASRDSLGGMNTEAFF. This rearrangement joins TRBV2 to TRBJ1-1, with D tentatively TRBD1 (6 bases). CDR1 SNHLY and CDR2 FYNNEI come from the germline V gene. CDR3 length: 16 amino acids. V was cut by 6 bases and J by 0 bases, with 17 bases left in between.

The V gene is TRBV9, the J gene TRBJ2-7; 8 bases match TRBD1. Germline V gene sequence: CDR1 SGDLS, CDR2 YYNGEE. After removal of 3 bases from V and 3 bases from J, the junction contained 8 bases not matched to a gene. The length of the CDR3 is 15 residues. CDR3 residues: CASSAGQGSIYEQYF. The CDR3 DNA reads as TGTGCCAGCAGCGCAGGACAGGGTAGTATCTACGAGCAGTACTTC.

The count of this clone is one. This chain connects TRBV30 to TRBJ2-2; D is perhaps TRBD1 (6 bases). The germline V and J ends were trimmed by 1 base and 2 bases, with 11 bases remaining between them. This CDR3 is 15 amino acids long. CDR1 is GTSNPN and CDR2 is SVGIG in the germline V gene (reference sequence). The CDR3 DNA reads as TGTGCCTGGAGTGCCATGGACAGCAACACCGGGGAGCTGTTTTTT. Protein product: CAWSAMDSNTGELFF.

This CDR3 reads CASSVEDRGLGTEAFF. As DNA, the CDR3 is TGTGCCAGCAGCGTAGAAGATCGGGGCTTGGGCACTGAAGCTTTCTTT. The chain is built from TRBV9 and TRBJ1-1; D may be TRBD1 (5 bases). Looked up from germline, CDR1 is SGDLS and CDR2 is YYNGEE. CDR3 length equals 16 residues. Trimming left V 0 bases short and J 4 bases short, with 16 bases between. The complete variable domain, with remaining parts taken from reference TRBV9 and TRBJ1-1, reads DSGVTQTPKHLITATGQRVTLRCSPRSGDLSVYWYQQSLDQGLQFLIQYYNGEERAKGNILERFSAQQFPDLHSELNLSSLELGDSALYFCASSVEDRGLGTEAFFGQGTRLTVV.

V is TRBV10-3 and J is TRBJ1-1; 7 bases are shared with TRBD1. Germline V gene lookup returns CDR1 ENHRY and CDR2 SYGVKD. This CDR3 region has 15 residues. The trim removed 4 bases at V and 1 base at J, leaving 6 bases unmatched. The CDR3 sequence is CAISGPTGTNTEAFF. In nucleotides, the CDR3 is TGTGCCATCAGTGGCCCGACAGGGACGAACACTGAAGCTTTCTTT.

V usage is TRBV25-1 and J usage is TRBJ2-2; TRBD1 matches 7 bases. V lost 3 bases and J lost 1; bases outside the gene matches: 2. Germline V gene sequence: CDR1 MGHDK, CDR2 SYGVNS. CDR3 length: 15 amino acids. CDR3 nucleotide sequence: TGTGCCAGCAGTGAGGGGACAGTGAACACCGGGGAGCTGTTTTTT. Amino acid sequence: CASSEGTVNTGELFF.

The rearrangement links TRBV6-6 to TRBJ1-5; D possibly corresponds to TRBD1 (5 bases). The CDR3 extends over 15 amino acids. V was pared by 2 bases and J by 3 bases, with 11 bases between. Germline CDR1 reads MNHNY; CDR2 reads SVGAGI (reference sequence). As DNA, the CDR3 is TGTGCCAGCAGTTACGTCGACAGTTCCAATCAGCCCCAGCATTTT. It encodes CASSYVDSSNQPQHF.

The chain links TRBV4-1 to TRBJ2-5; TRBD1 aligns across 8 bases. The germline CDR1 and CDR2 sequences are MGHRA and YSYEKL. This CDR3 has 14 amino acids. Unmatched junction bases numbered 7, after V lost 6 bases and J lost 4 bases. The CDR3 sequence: CASRQRTGRETQYF. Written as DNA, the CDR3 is TGCGCCAGCAGACAACGGACAGGGCGAGAGACCCAGTACTTC.

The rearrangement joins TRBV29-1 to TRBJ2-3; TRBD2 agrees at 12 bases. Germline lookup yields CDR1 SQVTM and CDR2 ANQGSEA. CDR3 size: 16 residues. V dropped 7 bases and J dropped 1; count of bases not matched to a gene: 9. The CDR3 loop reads CSGGRTSGTGTDTQYF. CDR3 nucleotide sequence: TGCAGCGGGGGGCGGACTAGCGGGACTGGCACAGATACGCAGTATTTT.

This chain's CDR3 is CASSLGTFEQYF. The CDR3 nucleotides read TGTGCCAGCAGCCTAGGGACATTCGAGCAGTACTTC. The chain couples TRBV11-2 to TRBJ2-7; D might be TRBD1 (6 bases). The CDR3 has 12 residues. V lost 5 bases, J lost 6 bases, and 11 bases lay in between. Germline V lookup: CDR1 SGHAT, CDR2 FQNNGV. The whole variable domain, remainder taken from reference TRBV11-2 and TRBJ2-7, is EAGVAQSPRYKIIEKRQSVAFWCNPISGHATLYWYQQILGQGPKLLIQFQNNGVVDDSQLPKDRFSAERLKGVDSTLKIQPAKLEDSAVYLCASSLGTFEQYFGPGTRLTVT.

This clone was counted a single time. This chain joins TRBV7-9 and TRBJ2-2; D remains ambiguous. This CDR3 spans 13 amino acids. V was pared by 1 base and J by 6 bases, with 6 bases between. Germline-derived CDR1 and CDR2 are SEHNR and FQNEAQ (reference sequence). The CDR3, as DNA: TGTGCCAGCAGCTTAGACGAGCCCGGGGAGCTGTTTTTT. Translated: CASSLDEPGELFF.

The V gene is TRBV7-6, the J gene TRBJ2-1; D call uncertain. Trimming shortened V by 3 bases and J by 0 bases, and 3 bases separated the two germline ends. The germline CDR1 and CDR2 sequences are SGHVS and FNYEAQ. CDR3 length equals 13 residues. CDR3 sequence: CASSFSSYNEQFF. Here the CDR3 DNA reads TGTGCCAGCAGCTTTAGCTCCTACAATGAGCAGTTCTTC.

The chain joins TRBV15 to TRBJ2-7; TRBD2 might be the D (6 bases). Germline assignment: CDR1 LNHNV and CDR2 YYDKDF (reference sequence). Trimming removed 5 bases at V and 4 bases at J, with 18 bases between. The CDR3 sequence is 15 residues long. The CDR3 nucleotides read TGTGCCACCAGCCCAAGCGGTGGGAGGCGGTACGAGCAGTACTTC. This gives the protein CATSPSGGRRYEQYF. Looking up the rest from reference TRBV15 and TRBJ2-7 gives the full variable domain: DAMVIQNPRYQVTQFGKPVTLSCSQTLNHNVMYWYQQKSSQAPKLLFHYYDKDFNNEADTPDNFQSRRPNTSFCFLDIRSPGLGDTAMYLCATSPSGGRRYEQYFGPGTRLTVT.

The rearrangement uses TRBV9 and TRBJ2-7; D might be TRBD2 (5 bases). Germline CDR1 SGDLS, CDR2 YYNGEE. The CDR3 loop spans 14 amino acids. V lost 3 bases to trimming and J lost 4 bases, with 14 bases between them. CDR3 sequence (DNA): TGTGCCAGCAGCGCAGAGGTGGGAGCGTACGAGCAGTACTTC. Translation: CASSAEVGAYEQYF.

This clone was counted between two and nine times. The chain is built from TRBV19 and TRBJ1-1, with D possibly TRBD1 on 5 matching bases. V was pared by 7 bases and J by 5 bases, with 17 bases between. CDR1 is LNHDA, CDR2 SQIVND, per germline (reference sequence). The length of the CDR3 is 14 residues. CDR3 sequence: CASMPTGTITEAFF. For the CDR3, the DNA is TGTGCCAGTATGCCCACCGGGACGATAACTGAAGCTTTCTTT.

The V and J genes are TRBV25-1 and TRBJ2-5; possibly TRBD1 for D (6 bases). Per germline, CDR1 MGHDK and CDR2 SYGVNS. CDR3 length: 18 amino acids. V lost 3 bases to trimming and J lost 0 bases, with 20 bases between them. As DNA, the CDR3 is TGTGCCAGCAGTGAGATCCCGTTGGGACATATGTACCAAGAGACCCAGTACTTC. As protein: CASSEIPLGHMYQETQYF.

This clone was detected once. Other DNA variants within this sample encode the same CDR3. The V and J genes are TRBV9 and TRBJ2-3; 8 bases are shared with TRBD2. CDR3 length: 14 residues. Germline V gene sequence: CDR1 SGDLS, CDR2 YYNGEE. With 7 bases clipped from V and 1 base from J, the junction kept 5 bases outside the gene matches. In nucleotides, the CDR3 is TGTGCCAGCTCGGAGACTAGCGGCACAGATACGCAGTATTTT. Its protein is CASSETSGTDTQYF.

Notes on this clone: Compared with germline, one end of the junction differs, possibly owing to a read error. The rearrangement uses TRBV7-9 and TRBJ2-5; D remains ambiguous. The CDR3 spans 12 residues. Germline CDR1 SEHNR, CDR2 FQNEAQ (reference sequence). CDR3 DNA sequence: TGTGCCAGCAGCTTAGCGGTAGAGGCCCAGTACTTC. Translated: CASSLAVEAQYF.

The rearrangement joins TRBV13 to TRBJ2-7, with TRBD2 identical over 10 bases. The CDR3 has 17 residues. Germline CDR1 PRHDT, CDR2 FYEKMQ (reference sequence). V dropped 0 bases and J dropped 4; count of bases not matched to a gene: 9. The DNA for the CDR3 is TGTGCCAGCAGCTTAGGGGCTAGCGGGAGTCTCAGGTACGAGCAGTACTTC. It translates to CASSLGASGSLRYEQYF.

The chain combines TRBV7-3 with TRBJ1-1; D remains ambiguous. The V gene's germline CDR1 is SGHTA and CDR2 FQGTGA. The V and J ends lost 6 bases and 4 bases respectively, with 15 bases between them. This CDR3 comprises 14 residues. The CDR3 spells CASRPIRKGTEAFF. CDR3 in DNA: TGTGCCAGCAGGCCTATTCGGAAGGGCACTGAAGCTTTCTTT.

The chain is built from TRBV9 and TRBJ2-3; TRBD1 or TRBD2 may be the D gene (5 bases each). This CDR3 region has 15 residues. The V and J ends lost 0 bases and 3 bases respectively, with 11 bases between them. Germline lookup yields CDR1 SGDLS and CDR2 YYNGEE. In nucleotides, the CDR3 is TGTGCCAGCAGCGTAGAGTCGGGGCGGACAGATACGCAGTATTTT. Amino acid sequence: CASSVESGRTDTQYF.

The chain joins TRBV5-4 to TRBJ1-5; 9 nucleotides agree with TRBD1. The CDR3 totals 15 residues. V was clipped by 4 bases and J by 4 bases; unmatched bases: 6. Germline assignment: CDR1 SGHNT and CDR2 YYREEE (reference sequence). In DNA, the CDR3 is TGTGCCAGCAGCCGGGGGACAGGGACGAATCAGCCCCAGCATTTT. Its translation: CASSRGTGTNQPQHF.

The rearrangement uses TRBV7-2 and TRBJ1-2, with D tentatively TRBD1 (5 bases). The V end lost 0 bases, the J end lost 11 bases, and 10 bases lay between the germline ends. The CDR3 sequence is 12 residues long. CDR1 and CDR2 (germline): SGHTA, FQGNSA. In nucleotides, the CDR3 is TGTGCCAGCAGCTTAGCCCGCGGGGGGTACACCTTC. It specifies CASSLARGGYTF.

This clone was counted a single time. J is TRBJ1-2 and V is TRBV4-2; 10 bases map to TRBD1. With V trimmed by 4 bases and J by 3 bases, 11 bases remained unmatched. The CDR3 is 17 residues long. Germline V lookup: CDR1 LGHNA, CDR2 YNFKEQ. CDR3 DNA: TGTGCCAGCAGCCCAACCGGGACAGGGGCTCTTCACTATGGCTACACCTTC. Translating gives CASSPTGTGALHYGYTF.

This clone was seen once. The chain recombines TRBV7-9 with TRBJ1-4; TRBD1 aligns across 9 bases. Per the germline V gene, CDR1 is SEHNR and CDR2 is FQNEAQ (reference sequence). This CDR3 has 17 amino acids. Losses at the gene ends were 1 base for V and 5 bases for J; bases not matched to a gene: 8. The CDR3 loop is CASSLVGQGNFNEKLFF. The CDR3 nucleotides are TGTGCCAGCAGCTTAGTAGGACAGGGGAACTTCAATGAAAAACTGTTTTTT.

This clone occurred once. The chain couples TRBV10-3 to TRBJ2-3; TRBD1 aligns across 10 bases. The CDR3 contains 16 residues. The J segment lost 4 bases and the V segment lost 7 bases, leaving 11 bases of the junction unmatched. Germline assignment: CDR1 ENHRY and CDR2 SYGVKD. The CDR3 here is CAINDRDRGGPDTQYF. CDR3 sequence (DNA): TGTGCCATCAATGACCGGGACAGGGGTGGACCAGATACGCAGTATTTT.

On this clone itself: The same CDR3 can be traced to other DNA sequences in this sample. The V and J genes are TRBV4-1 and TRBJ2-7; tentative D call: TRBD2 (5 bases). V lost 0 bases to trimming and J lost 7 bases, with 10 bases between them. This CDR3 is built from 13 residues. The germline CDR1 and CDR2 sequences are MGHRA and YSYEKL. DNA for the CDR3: TGCGCCAGCAGCCAAGATCGGGGAAGGGAGCAGTACTTC. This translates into CASSQDRGREQYF.

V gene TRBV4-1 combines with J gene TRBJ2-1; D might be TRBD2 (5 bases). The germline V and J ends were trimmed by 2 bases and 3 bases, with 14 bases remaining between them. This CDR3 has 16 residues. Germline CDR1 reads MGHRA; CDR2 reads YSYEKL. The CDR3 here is CASSQKAFGVYNEQFF. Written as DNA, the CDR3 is TGCGCCAGCAGCCAAAAGGCCTTCGGGGTCTACAATGAGCAGTTCTTC.